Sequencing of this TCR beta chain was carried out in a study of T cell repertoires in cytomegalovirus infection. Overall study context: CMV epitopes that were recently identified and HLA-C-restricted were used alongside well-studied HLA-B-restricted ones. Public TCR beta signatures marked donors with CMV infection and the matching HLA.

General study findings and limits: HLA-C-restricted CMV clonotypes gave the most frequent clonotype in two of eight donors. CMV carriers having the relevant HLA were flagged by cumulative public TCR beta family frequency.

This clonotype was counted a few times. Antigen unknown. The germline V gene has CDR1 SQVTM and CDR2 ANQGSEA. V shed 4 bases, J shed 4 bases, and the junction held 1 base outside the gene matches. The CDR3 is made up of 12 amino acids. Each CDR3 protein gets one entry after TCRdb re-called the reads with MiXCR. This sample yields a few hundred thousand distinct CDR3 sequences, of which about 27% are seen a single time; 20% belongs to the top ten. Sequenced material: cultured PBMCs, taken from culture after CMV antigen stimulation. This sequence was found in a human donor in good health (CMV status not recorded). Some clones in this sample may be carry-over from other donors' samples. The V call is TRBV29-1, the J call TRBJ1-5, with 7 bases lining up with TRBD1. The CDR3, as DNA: TGCAGCGTTGGACAGGGTAATCAGCCCCAGCATTTT. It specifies CSVGQGNQPQHF.